This T cell receptor beta chain was recorded in a study of technical replicates of blood from a handful of donors. CDR3 length equals 14 residues. The germline gives CDR1 MNHEY, CDR2 SVGAGI. The V gene end was trimmed by 11 bases and the J gene end by 0 bases; junction bases not matched to a gene: 9. Clones were sequenced by immunoSEQ multiplex PCR, and TCRdb holds only the in-frame ones, with some missing. The repertoire holds tens of thousands of clones, with about 94% as singletons. The sequenced sample was T cells isolated from PBMCs. The V and J genes are TRBV6-5 and TRBJ2-7; 8 positions agree with TRBD2. The TCR comes from a human donor in good health. For the CDR3, the DNA is TGTGCCTCCCAGGCCAGCGGGAGCTCCTACGAGCAGTACTTC. It specifies CASQASGSSYEQYF.